This T cell receptor (beta chain) emerged from a study of blood T cell repertoires in COVID-19. Per germline, CDR1 LGHDT and CDR2 YNNKEL (reference sequence). Trimming cost V 2 bases and J 2 bases; bases outside gene matches: 5. The CDR3 loop spans 16 amino acids. Sequenced by immunoSEQ multiplex PCR; TCRdb stores in-frame clones only, minus some. This sample yields 220,000 or so clones, of which around 86% are seen a single time; around 6.5% belongs to the top ten. The sequencing input was peripheral blood. The TCR originated in a man aged 55 to 70 who had recovered from COVID-19. V and J are TRBV3-1 (or the pseudogene TRBV3-2) and TRBJ1-3; 8 nucleotides line up with TRBD1. The CDR3 loop is CASSQSGQGAGNTIYF. As DNA, the CDR3 is TGTGCCAGCAGCCAAAGTGGACAGGGTGCTGGAAACACCATATATTTT.